The clone carrying this T cell receptor (beta chain) was counted a single time. The data derive from a study of blood T cell repertoires in COVID-19. The wider study: Acute and convalescent COVID-19 specimens originated in the United States, Italy and Spain.

Germline values: CDR1 LNHDA, CDR2 SQIVND (reference sequence). The CDR3 is 16 residues long. V shed 5 bases and J 0 bases; nucleotides not matched to a gene: 6. Assay used: immunoSEQ multiplex PCR; TCRdb lists only in-frame clones, some missing. The sample lists 150,000 to 200,000 clones; about 80% were seen once. The TCR sequence derives from a human donor with acute or convalescent COVID-19. The donor label of this sample is uncertain. Sequenced material: peripheral blood. The chain is built from TRBV19 and TRBJ1-5; 8 nucleotides line up with TRBD1. The CDR3 bases are TGTGCCAGTAGTGCGAACAGGGGGGATAGCAATCAGCCCCAGCATTTT. As protein: CASSANRGDSNQPQHF.